This T cell receptor beta chain derives from a study of T cell changes during pregnancy in multiple sclerosis (dated by TCRdb to the late 2010s). Study-wide context: The study looked at changes in the T cell repertoire across pregnancy in women with multiple sclerosis.

The CDR3 goes from the cysteine to the phenylalanine over 15 residues. CDR3 DNA is the only sequence kept; it has 45 bases, read in frame from the first base. The junction shows trimming of 3 bases on V and 1 base on J, plus 12 bases between the germline ends. CDR1 MGHRA and CDR2 YSYEKL are derived from the germline V gene. The library came from the immunoSEQ multiplex PCR assay. In TCRdb, the immuneACCESS table is reduced to in-frame sequences with V and J assigned. These tables do not hold every clone; where another copy was compared, an unresolved V gene accounts for under half, and the others remain unexplained. Present in this sample are 40,000 or so clones, 88% of which were seen just once. Around 4.1% of the sample is held by the ten biggest clonotypes. Points on this clone: Its antigen specificity is not known. Base qualities are missing; no much larger clone stands one base away.

This sequence originates from a female donor with multiple sclerosis, enrolled in a pregnancy study. The input for sequencing was CD8+ T cells from peripheral blood mononuclear cells, taken in the first trimester of pregnancy. The chain is assembled from TRBV4-1 and TRBJ1-1; the best D guess is TRBD1, with 6 bases matching. Here the CDR3 is given as CASSQPQGWNTEAFF. In nucleotide form, the sequence is TGCGCCAGCAGCCAGCCACAGGGTTGGAACACTGAAGCTTTCTTT.